The 21 T cell receptor beta chains below come from one sample, sequenced in a study of blood T cell repertoires in COVID-19. Generated by immunoSEQ multiplex PCR, the TCRdb table keeps only in-frame clones and is missing some. The repertoire includes tens of thousands of clones, roughly four fifths of them detected once, and 1.2% sits in the top ten. Sequencing was performed on peripheral blood. The source of these receptors is a woman older than 75 with acute or convalescent COVID-19.

The chain joins TRBV5-6 to TRBJ2-6; 7 nucleotides match TRBD2. V shed 5 bases and J 4 bases; nucleotides not matched to a gene: 6. Per the germline V gene, CDR1 is SGHDT and CDR2 is YYEEEE. The CDR3 extends over 15 amino acids. This CDR3 is CASRLREAGANVLTF. The CDR3 coding sequence is TGTGCCAGCAGACTCCGGGAGGCCGGGGCCAACGTCCTGACTTTC.

This chain joins TRBV6-5 and TRBJ1-1; 7 nucleotides align to TRBD1. V was pared by 7 bases and J by 0 bases, with 5 bases of the junction left unmatched. CDR3 length: 14 amino acids. CDR1 is MNHEY, CDR2 SVGAGI, per germline. The CDR3, as DNA: TGTGCCAGCATCCGGGACAGAGTGAACACTGAAGCTTTCTTT. Its protein is CASIRDRVNTEAFF.

The J gene is TRBJ2-7, the V gene TRBV5-6, with 7 bases that match TRBD2. Unmatched junction bases numbered 5, after V lost 6 bases and J lost 5 bases. The CDR3 extends over 12 amino acids. Germline CDR1 is SGHDT and CDR2 is YYEEEE. CDR3 protein: CASTERGHEQYF. As DNA, the CDR3 is TGTGCCAGCACCGAGCGGGGCCACGAGCAGTACTTC.

This clone came up once. The chain employs TRBV7-2 and TRBJ1-2; perhaps TRBD1 as D (5 bases). The germline V gene encodes CDR1 SGHTA and CDR2 FQGNSA. Trimming stripped 1 base from V and 4 bases from J, with 16 bases between. The CDR3 covers 16 residues. CDR3 nucleotide sequence: TGTGCCAGCAGCTTAGTGGTGGGCAGGGTAGGCTATGGCTACACCTTC. Protein product: CASSLVVGRVGYGYTF. Filled out from reference TRBV7-2 and TRBJ1-2, the complete variable domain reads GAGVSQSPSNKVTEKGKDVELRCDPISGHTALYWYRQSLGQGLEFLIYFQGNSAPDKSGLPSDRFSAERTGGSVSTLTIQRTQQEDSAVYLCASSLVVGRVGYGYTFGSGTRLTVV.

This clone was found a few times. The chain couples TRBV10-3 to TRBJ1-1; TRBD1 might be the D (6 bases). The V gene lost 6 bases and the J gene lost 5 bases, with 16 bases spanning the gap. Germline CDR1 ENHRY, CDR2 SYGVKD. The CDR3 runs 14 residues. The CDR3 coding sequence is TGTGCCATCAGCTACCAGGGGTCCGGGACTGAAGCTTTCTTT. This encodes CAISYQGSGTEAFF.

This chain connects TRBV28 to TRBJ1-1; tentative D call: TRBD1 (5 bases). The V gene lost 3 bases and the J gene lost 4 bases, with 12 bases spanning the gap. Germline loops: CDR1 MDHEN, CDR2 SYDVKM. This CDR3 is 14 amino acids long. The CDR3 DNA follows: TGTGCCAGCAGTTTTAGGGGCCGGGTCACTGAAGCTTTCTTT. Its translation is CASSFRGRVTEAFF.

This chain connects TRBV7-6 to TRBJ2-3, with 9 bases fitting TRBD2. CDR3 length: 16 residues. CDR1 is SGHVS, CDR2 FNYEAQ, per germline. With 4 bases clipped from V and 4 bases from J, the junction kept 9 bases outside the gene matches. In DNA, the CDR3 is TGTGCCAGCAGCTCGGGGGGTAGCGGGAGATCAGATACGCAGTATTTT. It specifies CASSSGGSGRSDTQYF.

This clone was observed a single time. V and J are TRBV25-1 and TRBJ2-3; 7 bases fit TRBD1. The length of the CDR3 is 17 residues. Germline V gene sequence: CDR1 MGHDK, CDR2 SYGVNS. V was pared by 5 bases and J by 0 bases, with 11 bases of the junction left unmatched. Here the CDR3 reads CASSSHRQGGSTDTQYF. In nucleotides, the CDR3 is TGTGCCAGCAGTTCCCACAGACAGGGCGGGAGCACAGATACGCAGTATTTT.

The V and J genes are TRBV29-1 and TRBJ1-2; the match to TRBD1 covers 7 bases. CDR3 size: 13 residues. Germline V gives CDR1 SQVTM, CDR2 ANQGSEA. The trim removed 6 bases at V and 6 bases at J, leaving 10 bases unmatched. CDR3 protein: CSVERQGIHGYTF. CDR3 sequence (DNA): TGCAGCGTCGAGAGACAGGGAATCCATGGCTACACCTTC.

The rearrangement joins TRBV5-6 to TRBJ2-7, with 15 bases matching TRBD2. Germline loops: CDR1 SGHDT, CDR2 YYEEEE. CDR3 length: 16 amino acids. Germline trimming cut 4 bases from V and 2 bases from J; bases unmatched to any gene: 4. The CDR3 DNA reads TGTGCCAGCAGCACGAGGACTAGCGGGGGGGCCTACGAGCAGTACTTC. Encoded protein: CASSTRTSGGAYEQYF.

This clone is a singleton in its sample. V gene TRBV12-2 combines with J gene TRBJ1-6. TRBV12-2 is given as a pseudogene. The CDR3 length is 16 residues. Written as DNA, the CDR3 is TGTGCAAGTCGCCCCGAGTCGAGGGCTTGTAATTCACCCCTCCACTTT. It is translated as CASRPESRACNSPLHF.

This chain joins TRBV10-3 and TRBJ2-3; 8 bases map to TRBD2. Germline lookup yields CDR1 ENHRY and CDR2 SYGVKD. Germline trimming cut 5 bases from V and 2 bases from J; bases unmatched to any gene: 6. The CDR3 runs 15 residues. CDR3 region: CAISYSGGPTDTQYF. In DNA, the CDR3 is TGTGCCATCAGTTACAGCGGGGGCCCCACAGATACGCAGTATTTT.

The rearrangement uses TRBV3-1 (or the pseudogene TRBV3-2) and TRBJ2-1, with D tentatively TRBD1 (5 bases). Per the germline V gene, CDR1 is LGHDT and CDR2 is YNNKEL (reference sequence). The V gene lost 1 base and the J gene lost 0 bases, with 10 bases spanning the gap. The CDR3 extends over 16 amino acids. CDR3 amino acids: CASSQGGWSSYNEQFF. The CDR3 DNA reads TGTGCCAGCAGCCAAGGGGGCTGGAGCTCCTACAATGAGCAGTTCTTC.

A single count supports this clone. This CDR3 reads CASSLEGQAYNSPLHF. CDR3 nucleotide sequence: TGTGCCAGCAGCTTAGAAGGACAGGCATATAATTCACCCCTCCACTTT. The chain couples TRBV7-2 to TRBJ1-6; 7 bases line up with TRBD1. The germline V gene has CDR1 SGHTA and CDR2 FQGNSA. Unmatched junction bases numbered 4, after V lost 1 base and J lost 4 bases. This CDR3 is built from 16 residues.

In this sample, this clone turned up once. The chain joins TRBV12-3 or TRBV12-4 to TRBJ2-7; perhaps TRBD1 as D (5 bases). V was cut by 3 bases and J by 0 bases, with 6 bases left in between. The CDR3 is made up of 13 amino acids. In DNA, the CDR3 is TGTGCCAGCAGTTTCACAGGCTCCTACGAGCAGTACTTC. Translation gives CASSFTGSYEQYF.

Notes on this clone: This specimen includes other DNA sequences encoding the same CDR3. The V and J genes are TRBV11-2 and TRBJ1-1; D is uncertain. The CDR3 runs to 13 residues. V gave up 1 base and J gave up 0 bases, with 3 bases separating them. CDR1 is SGHAT, CDR2 FQNNGV, per germline. CDR3 in amino acids: CASSLGVNTEAFF. The CDR3 DNA reads TGTGCCAGCAGCTTAGGAGTGAACACTGAAGCTTTCTTT.

The rearrangement links TRBV5-1 to TRBJ2-7, with D possibly being TRBD2 (6 bases). Per germline, CDR1 SGHRS and CDR2 YFSETQ. Deletions cut 2 bases from V and 2 bases from J, with 8 bases between. This CDR3 spans 13 amino acids. The CDR3 region has the DNA TGCGCCAGCAGCTTTGGGGGGACCTACGAGCAGTACTTC. It encodes CASSFGGTYEQYF.

V usage is TRBV6-5 and J usage is TRBJ2-3; D unresolved. V gave up 1 base and J gave up 0 bases, with 11 bases separating them. Germline V gives CDR1 MNHEY, CDR2 SVGAGI. The CDR3 length is 16 residues. The CDR3 protein is CASSYLAETSTDTQYF. The CDR3 nucleotides are TGTGCCAGCAGTTACTTGGCGGAAACTAGCACAGATACGCAGTATTTT.

The chain joins TRBV5-1 to TRBJ2-6, with 10 bases aligning to TRBD1. CDR1 is SGHRS and CDR2 is YFSETQ in the germline V gene. CDR3 size: 16 residues. V shed 4 bases and J 3 bases; nucleotides not matched to a gene: 4. The CDR3 sequence: CASSIDRGLGANVLTF. CDR3 DNA: TGCGCCAGCAGCATAGACAGGGGGCTTGGGGCCAACGTCCTGACTTTC.

The chain recombines TRBV4-2 with TRBJ2-1, with D tentatively TRBD2 (6 bases). Germline CDR1 is LGHNA and CDR2 is YNFKEQ. CDR3 length: 16 residues. The germline V and J ends were trimmed by 0 bases and 7 bases, with 16 bases remaining between them. CDR3 sequence (DNA): TGTGCCAGCAGCCAAGATGGTGGCGGGAATAGAAATGAGCAGTTCTTC. Translated, it gives CASSQDGGGNRNEQFF.

The rearrangement links TRBV19 to TRBJ2-1; a possible D gene is TRBD2 (6 bases). Germline-derived CDR1 and CDR2 are LNHDA and SQIVND (reference sequence). This CDR3 is built from 16 residues. V gave up 0 bases and J gave up 5 bases, with 14 bases separating them. CDR3 coding DNA: TGTGCCAGTAGTATAGACCCGGCCGCGGGACACAATGAGCAGTTCTTC. Its translation: CASSIDPAAGHNEQFF.